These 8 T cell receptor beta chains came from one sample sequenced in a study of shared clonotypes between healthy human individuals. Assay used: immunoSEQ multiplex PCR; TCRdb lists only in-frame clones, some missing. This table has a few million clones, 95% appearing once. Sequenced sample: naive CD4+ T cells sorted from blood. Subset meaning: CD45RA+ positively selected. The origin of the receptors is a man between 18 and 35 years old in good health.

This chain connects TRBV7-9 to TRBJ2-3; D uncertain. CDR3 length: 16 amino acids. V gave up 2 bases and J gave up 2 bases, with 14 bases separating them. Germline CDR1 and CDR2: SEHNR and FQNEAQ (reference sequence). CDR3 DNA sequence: TGTGCCAGCAGCTTAACCGGGCTGACTCTCACAGATACGCAGTATTTT. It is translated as CASSLTGLTLTDTQYF.

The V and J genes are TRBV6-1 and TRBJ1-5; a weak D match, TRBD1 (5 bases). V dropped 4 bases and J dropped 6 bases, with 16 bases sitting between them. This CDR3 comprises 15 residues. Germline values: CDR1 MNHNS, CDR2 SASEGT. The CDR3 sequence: CASSGQYGDGQPQHF. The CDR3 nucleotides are TGTGCCAGCAGTGGACAGTACGGCGATGGTCAGCCCCAGCATTTT.

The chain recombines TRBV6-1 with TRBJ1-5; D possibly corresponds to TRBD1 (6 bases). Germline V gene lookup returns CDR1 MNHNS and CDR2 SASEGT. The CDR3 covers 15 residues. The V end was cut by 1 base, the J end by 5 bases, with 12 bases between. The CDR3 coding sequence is TGTGCCAGCAGTGAAGGTCGACAGGCTTATCAGCCCCAGCATTTT. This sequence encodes CASSEGRQAYQPQHF.

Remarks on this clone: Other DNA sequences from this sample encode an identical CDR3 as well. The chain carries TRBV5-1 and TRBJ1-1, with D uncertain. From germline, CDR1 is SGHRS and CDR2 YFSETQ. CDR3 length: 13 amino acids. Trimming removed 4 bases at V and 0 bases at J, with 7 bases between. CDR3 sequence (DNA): TGCGCCAGCAGCCTTCAGATGAACACTGAAGCTTTCTTT. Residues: CASSLQMNTEAFF. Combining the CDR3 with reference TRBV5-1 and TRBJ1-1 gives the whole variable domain KAGVTQTPRYLIKTRGQQVTLSCSPISGHRSVSWYQQTPGQGLQFLFEYFSETQRNKGNFPGRFSGRQFSNSRSEMNVSTLELGDSALYLCASSLQMNTEAFFGQGTRLTVV.

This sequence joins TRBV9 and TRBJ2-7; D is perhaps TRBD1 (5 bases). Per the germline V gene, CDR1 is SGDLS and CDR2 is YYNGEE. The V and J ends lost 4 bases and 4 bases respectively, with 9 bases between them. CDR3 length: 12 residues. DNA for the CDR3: TGTGCCAGCAGCCTGACAGAGTACGAGCAGTACTTC. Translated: CASSLTEYEQYF.

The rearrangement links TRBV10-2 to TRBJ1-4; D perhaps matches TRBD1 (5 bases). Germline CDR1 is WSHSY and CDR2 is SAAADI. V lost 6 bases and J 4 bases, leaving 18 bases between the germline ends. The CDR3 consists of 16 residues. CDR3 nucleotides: TGCGCCAGCAGCCCGACAGCCAACACCTATAATGAAAAACTGTTTTTT. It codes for CASSPTANTYNEKLFF.

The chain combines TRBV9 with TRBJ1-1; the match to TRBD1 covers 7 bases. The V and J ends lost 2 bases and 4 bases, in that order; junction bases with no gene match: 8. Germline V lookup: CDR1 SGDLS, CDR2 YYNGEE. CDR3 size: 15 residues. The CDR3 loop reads CASSVLTGRVTEAFF. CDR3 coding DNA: TGTGCCAGCAGCGTCTTGACAGGGAGGGTCACTGAAGCTTTCTTT.

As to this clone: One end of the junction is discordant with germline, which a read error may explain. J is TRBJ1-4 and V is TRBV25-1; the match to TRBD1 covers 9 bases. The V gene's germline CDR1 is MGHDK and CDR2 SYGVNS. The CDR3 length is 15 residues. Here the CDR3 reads CASSASTGGHEKLLF. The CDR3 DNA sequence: TGTGCCAGCAGTGCGAGTACAGGGGGCCATGAAAAACTGCTTTTT.